This TCR beta chain was retrieved from a study of human T cells and chemical hapten exposure. Germline assignment: CDR1 DFQATT and CDR2 SNEGSKA (reference sequence). CDR3 length equals 14 residues. MiXCR, run by TCRdb on the RACE reads, gives a single entry per CDR3 protein. The sample yields fewer than 200,000 distinct CDR3 sequences, 25% to 35% seen once. This clonotype was counted a few times. The sample's time point: patch test 3, about 24 weeks after DPC sensitization. Specified treatment: therapeutic diphenylcyclopropenone sensitization with weekly scalp DPC. People who gave samples had alopecia, were 18 to 70 years old, and were suitable for DPC.

This clonotype originated in a woman aged 18-29 years with alopecia areata. Some clones in this sample may be carry-over from other donors' samples. The chain joins TRBV20-1 to TRBJ2-1; 10 bases map to TRBD2. The source material was whole blood, sampled in connection with sensitization to the hapten diphenylcyclopropenone (DPC). In nucleotides, the CDR3 is TGCGGGGCTTCTAGCGGGAGTAATCACAATGAGCAGTTCTTC. This translates into CGASSGSNHNEQFF.